The clone carrying this T cell receptor (beta chain) was observed many times. Its matching antigen is unknown. This sample stems from a study of neurological immune-mediated disorders. Study-wide results and caveats: The most TCR clonal expansion was seen in HTLV-1-associated myelopathy, whereas the least was seen in multiple sclerosis, below the level in healthy controls.

The cDNA was produced through 5'RACE with 10-nucleotide random UMIs. TCRdb itself ran the 5' RACE reads through MiXCR, one entry per CDR3 protein. This table holds around 67,000 distinct CDR3 sequences, 5.2% found once. CDR3 length: 12 residues. Looked up from germline, CDR1 is SGHRS and CDR2 is YFSETQ. Deletions cut 4 bases from V and 7 bases from J, with 8 bases between. The chain couples TRBV5-1 to TRBJ2-2; D might be TRBD2 (6 bases). The sequence was collected from a man younger than 35 with multiple sclerosis. Sequenced: PBMCs. For the CDR3, the DNA is TGCGCCAGCAGCCTGGGAGGCGGGGAGCTGTTTTTT. Translated: CASSLGGGELFF.